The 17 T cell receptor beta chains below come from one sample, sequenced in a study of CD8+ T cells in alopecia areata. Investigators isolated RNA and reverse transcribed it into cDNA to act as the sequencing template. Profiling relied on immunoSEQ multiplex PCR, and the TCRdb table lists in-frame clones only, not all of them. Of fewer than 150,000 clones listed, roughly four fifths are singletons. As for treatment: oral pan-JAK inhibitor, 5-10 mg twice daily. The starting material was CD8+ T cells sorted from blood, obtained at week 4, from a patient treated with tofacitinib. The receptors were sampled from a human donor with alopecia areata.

CDR3: CASSYTDSYEQYF. DNA for the CDR3: TGTGCCAGCAGTTACACGGATTCCTACGAGCAGTACTTC. This chain uses TRBV2 with TRBJ2-7, with unresolved D. The CDR3 runs to 13 residues. The V gene's germline CDR1 is SNHLY and CDR2 FYNNEI. V dropped 5 bases and J dropped 1 base, with 9 bases sitting between them.

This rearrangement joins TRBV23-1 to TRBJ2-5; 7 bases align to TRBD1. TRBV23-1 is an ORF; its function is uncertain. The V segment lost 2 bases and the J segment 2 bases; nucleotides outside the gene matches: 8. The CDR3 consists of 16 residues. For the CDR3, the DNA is TGCGCCAGCAGTCAAATCGCCCGGGACAGTCAAGAGACCCAGTACTTC. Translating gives CASSQIARDSQETQYF.

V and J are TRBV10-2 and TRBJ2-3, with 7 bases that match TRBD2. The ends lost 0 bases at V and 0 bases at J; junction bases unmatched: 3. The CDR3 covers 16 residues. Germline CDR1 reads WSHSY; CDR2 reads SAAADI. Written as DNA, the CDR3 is TGCGCCAGCAGTGAGTCAGCGGGGCCCAGCACAGATACGCAGTATTTT. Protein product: CASSESAGPSTDTQYF.

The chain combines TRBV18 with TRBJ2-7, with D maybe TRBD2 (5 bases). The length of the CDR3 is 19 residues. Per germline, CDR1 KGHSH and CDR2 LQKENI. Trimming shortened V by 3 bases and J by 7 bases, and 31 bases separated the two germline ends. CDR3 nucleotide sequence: TGTGCCAGCTCACCTGACCCCCCGGGCCTCCTGGGGAGATCGGGGGAGCAGTACTTC. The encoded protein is CASSPDPPGLLGRSGEQYF.

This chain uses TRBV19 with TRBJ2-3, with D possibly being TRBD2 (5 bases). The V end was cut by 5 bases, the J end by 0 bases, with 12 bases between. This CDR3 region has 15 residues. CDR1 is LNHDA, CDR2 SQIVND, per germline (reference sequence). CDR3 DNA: TGTGCCAGTAGTCCCGAACTAGGTAGCACAGATACGCAGTATTTT. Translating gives CASSPELGSTDTQYF.

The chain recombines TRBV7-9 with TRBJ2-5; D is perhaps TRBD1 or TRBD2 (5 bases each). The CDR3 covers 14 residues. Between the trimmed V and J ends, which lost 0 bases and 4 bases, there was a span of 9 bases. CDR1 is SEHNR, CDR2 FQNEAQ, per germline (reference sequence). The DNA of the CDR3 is TGTGCCAGCAGCTTAGCAATGGGACCAGAGACCCAGTACTTC. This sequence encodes CASSLAMGPETQYF.

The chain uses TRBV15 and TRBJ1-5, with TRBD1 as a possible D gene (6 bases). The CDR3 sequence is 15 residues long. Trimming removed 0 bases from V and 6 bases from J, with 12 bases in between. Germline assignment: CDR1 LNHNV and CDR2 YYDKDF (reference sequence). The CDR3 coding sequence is TGTGCCACCAGCAGAGACAGGGGCCCGAGTCAGCCCCAGCATTTT. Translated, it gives CATSRDRGPSQPQHF.

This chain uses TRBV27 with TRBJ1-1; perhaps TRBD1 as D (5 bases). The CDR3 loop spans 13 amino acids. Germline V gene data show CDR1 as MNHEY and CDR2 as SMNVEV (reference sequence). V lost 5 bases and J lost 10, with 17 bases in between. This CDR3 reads CASSPGTSVGAFF. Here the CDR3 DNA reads TGTGCCAGCAGTCCCGGGACCTCGGTAGGAGCTTTCTTT.

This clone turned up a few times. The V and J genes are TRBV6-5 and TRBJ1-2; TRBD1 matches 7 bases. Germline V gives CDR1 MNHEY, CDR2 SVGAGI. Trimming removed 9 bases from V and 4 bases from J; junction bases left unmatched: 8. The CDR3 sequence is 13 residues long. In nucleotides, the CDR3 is TGTGCCAGTACCCCGGGACAGATCTATGGCTACACCTTC. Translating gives CASTPGQIYGYTF.

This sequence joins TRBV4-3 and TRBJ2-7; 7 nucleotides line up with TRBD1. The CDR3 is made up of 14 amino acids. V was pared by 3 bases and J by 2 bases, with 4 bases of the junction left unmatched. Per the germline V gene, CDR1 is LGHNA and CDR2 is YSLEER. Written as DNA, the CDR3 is TGCGCCAGCAGCCATCGACAGGGAACCTACGAGCAGTACTTC. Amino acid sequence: CASSHRQGTYEQYF.

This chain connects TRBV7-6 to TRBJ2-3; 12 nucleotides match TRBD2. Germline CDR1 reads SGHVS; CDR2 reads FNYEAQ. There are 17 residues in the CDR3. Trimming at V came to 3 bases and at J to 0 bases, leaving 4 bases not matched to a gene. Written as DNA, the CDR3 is TGTGCCAGCAGCTTCCTAGCGGGGGGGCCCAGCACAGATACGCAGTATTTT. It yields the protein CASSFLAGGPSTDTQYF.

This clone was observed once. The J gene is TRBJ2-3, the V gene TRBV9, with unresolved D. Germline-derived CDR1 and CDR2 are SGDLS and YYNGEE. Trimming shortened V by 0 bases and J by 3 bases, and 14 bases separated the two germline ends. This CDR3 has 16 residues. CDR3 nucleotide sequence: TGTGCCAGCAGCGTAGTGACAACGGGCCCTACAGATACGCAGTATTTT. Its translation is CASSVVTTGPTDTQYF. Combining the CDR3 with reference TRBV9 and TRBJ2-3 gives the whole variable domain DSGVTQTPKHLITATGQRVTLRCSPRSGDLSVYWYQQSLDQGLQFLIQYYNGEERAKGNILERFSAQQFPDLHSELNLSSLELGDSALYFCASSVVTTGPTDTQYFGPGTRLTVL.

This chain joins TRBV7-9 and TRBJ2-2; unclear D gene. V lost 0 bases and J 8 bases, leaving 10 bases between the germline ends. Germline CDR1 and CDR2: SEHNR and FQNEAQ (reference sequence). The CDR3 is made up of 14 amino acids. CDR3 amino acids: CASSLAPLGGELFF. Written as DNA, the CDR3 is TGTGCCAGCAGCTTAGCGCCCCTCGGGGGGGAGCTGTTTTTT.

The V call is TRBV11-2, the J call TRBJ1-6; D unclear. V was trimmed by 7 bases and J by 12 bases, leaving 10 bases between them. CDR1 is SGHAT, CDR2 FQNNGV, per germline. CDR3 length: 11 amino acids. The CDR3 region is CASTNQGPLHF. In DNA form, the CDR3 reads TGTGCCAGCACCAATCAAGGACCCCTCCACTTT. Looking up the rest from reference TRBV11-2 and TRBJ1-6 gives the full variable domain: EAGVAQSPRYKIIEKRQSVAFWCNPISGHATLYWYQQILGQGPKLLIQFQNNGVVDDSQLPKDRFSAERLKGVDSTLKIQPAKLEDSAVYLCASTNQGPLHFGNGTRLTVT.

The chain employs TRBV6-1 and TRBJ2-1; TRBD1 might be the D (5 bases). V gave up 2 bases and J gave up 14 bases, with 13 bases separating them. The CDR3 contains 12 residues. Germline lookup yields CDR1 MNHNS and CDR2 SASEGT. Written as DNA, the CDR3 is TGTGCCAGCAGTGAACGGTCAGGGCTGGAGTTCTTC. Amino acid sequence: CASSERSGLEFF.

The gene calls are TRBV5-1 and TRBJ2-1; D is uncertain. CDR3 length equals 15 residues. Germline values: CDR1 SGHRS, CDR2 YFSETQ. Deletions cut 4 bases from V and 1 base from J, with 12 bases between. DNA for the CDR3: TGCGCCAGCAGCCCCGGCCGTGGGTCCTACAATGAGCAGTTCTTC. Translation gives CASSPGRGSYNEQFF.

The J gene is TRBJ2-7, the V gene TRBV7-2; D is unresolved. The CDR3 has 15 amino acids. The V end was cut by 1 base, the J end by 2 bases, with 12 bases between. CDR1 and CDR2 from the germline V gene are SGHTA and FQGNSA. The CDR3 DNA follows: TGTGCCAGCAGCTTAGATGGCCCGACCCCCTACGAGCAGTACTTC. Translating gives CASSLDGPTPYEQYF.